Ten or more counts support the clone carrying this TCR beta chain. Its antigen is still unknown. From RNA transcripts, TCR beta CDR3 regions were amplified. TCR CDR3 regions were first amplified by RT-PCR with HTBI primers. Each CDR3 protein gets one entry after TCRdb re-called the multiplex PCR reads with MiXCR. The sample lists some 550,000 distinct CDR3 sequences; around 16% were seen once. Germline lookup yields CDR1 SNHLY and CDR2 FYNNEI. This CDR3 is 13 amino acids long. Trimming stripped 3 bases from V and 6 bases from J, with 10 bases between. This sample stems from a study of T cells in Graves' hyperthyroidism and ophthalmopathy. Study findings and constraints: In the analysis, a 13 V-J model separated ophthalmopathy from stable hyperthyroidism.

Patients having uncontrolled infection, another autoimmune disease, pregnancy or lactation were not included. Clinicians diagnosed patients from clinical symptoms, serum thyroxine and TRAb, thyroid ultrasound and orbital computed tomography. Source material for PBMCs was about 11 ml fresh peripheral blood. Material: blood. The TCR originated in a woman in her 40s with Graves' ophthalmopathy. This chain connects TRBV2 to TRBJ2-3, with D possibly TRBD2 on 5 matching bases. The CDR3 is CASSDREEDTQYF. The CDR3 DNA sequence: TGTGCCAGCAGTGATCGGGAAGAGGATACGCAGTATTTT.